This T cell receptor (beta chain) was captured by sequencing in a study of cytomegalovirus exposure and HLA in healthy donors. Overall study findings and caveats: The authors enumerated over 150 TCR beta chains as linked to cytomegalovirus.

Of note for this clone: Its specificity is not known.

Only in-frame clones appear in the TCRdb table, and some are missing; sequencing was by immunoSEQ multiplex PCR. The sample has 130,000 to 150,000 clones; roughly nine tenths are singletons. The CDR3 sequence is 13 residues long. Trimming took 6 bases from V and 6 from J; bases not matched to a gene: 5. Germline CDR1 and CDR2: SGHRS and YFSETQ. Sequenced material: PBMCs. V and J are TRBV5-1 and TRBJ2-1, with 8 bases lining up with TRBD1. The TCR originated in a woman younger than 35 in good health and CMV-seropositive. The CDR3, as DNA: TGCGCCAGCATGACAGGGGTACGCAATGAGCAGTTCTTC. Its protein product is CASMTGVRNEQFF.